Listed here are 11 T cell receptor beta chains from one sample, sequenced in a study of blood T cell repertoires in COVID-19. Method: immunoSEQ multiplex PCR; TCRdb's copy keeps in-frame clones and lacks some. The table lists approximately 290,000 clones, 70% to 90% of them singletons. The sample consisted of PBMCs or T cells enriched from blood (not recorded which). These receptors were collected from a woman aged 30 to 39 who had recovered from COVID-19.

The chain couples TRBV6-5 to TRBJ1-1; D gene uncertain. CDR3 size: 14 residues. The V gene lost 4 bases and the J gene lost 0 bases, with 9 bases spanning the gap. Per the germline V gene, CDR1 is MNHEY and CDR2 is SVGAGI. The CDR3 loop is CASSLAGMNTEAFF. The CDR3 DNA follows: TGTGCCAGCAGTTTGGCCGGGATGAACACTGAAGCTTTCTTT.

The chain is built from TRBV2 and TRBJ1-2; 8 bases agree with TRBD1. The CDR3 is 14 residues long. Germline V gene sequence: CDR1 SNHLY, CDR2 FYNNEI. V was clipped by 3 bases and J by 3 bases; unmatched bases: 3. CDR3 sequence reads: CASSDQGADYGYTF. DNA of the CDR3: TGTGCCAGCAGTGACCAGGGGGCCGACTATGGCTACACCTTC.

The chain uses TRBV9 and TRBJ2-6; TRBD2 matches at 9 bases. CDR3 size: 17 residues. Trimming at V came to 7 bases and at J to 2 bases, leaving 10 bases not matched to a gene. CDR1 SGDLS and CDR2 YYNGEE come from the germline V gene. CDR3 amino acids: CASLRRAGGTGANVLTF. The CDR3 DNA reads TGTGCCAGCCTCCGTAGAGCGGGGGGTACTGGGGCCAACGTCCTGACTTTC.

V gene TRBV12-3 or TRBV12-4 combines with J gene TRBJ1-1; a possible D gene is TRBD1 (5 bases). The CDR3 covers 13 residues. Trimming pared 5 bases from V and 8 bases from J, leaving 15 bases between. CDR3 coding DNA: TGTGCCAGCAGTACCTATGGGGCGAGAGAAGCTTTCTTT. Its protein product is CASSTYGAREAFF.

This sequence joins TRBV9 and TRBJ2-7, with D possibly TRBD2 on 6 matching bases. The CDR3 covers 15 residues. Germline assignment: CDR1 SGDLS and CDR2 YYNGEE. V lost 0 bases and J lost 2, with 12 bases in between. The CDR3 DNA follows: TGTGCCAGCAGCGTAGATGCGGGATCTCCCTACGAGCAGTACTTC. Translating gives CASSVDAGSPYEQYF.

This clone was counted a single time. The rearrangement uses TRBV12-3 or TRBV12-4 and TRBJ1-1, with D unclear. This CDR3 has 13 residues. The V and J ends lost 5 bases and 0 bases respectively, with 7 bases between them. The CDR3 region has the DNA TGTGCCAGCAGTCCCTACCTGAACACTGAAGCTTTCTTT. It specifies CASSPYLNTEAFF.

This chain joins TRBV4-1 and TRBJ1-4; D not resolved. The germline gives CDR1 MGHRA, CDR2 YSYEKL. CDR3 size: 14 residues. The V end lost 0 bases, the J end lost 3 bases, and 5 bases lay between the germline ends. The DNA of the CDR3 is TGCGCCAGCAGCCAAGAGAGGTCTAATGAAAAACTGTTTTTT. Protein product: CASSQERSNEKLFF.

This clone was seen a few times. The chain recombines TRBV10-1 with TRBJ1-1; no definite D call. V lost 4 bases and J lost 4, with 19 bases in between. Germline assignment: CDR1 WNHNN and CDR2 SYGVQD (reference sequence). The CDR3 spans 16 residues. As DNA, the CDR3 is TGCGCCAGCAGTGGGGGTGCACCCCCTGGAGGCACTGAAGCTTTCTTT. This encodes CASSGGAPPGGTEAFF.

Comments on this clone: Other DNA sequences in this specimen translate into the identical CDR3. The chain joins TRBV28 to TRBJ1-6; D may be TRBD1 (5 bases). CDR1 is MDHEN, CDR2 SYDVKM, per germline. The CDR3 runs 13 residues. V lost 5 bases and J 10 bases, leaving 12 bases between the germline ends. The CDR3: CASSRQGNSPLHF. Here the CDR3 DNA reads TGTGCCAGCAGTAGGCAGGGAAACTCACCCCTCCACTTT.

This clone occurred a few times. V gene TRBV28 combines with J gene TRBJ1-1, with 7 bases fitting TRBD1. Germline CDR1 reads MDHEN; CDR2 reads SYDVKM. The CDR3 runs 14 residues. Trimming removed 0 bases from V and 7 bases from J; junction bases left unmatched: 5. The CDR3 is CASSLWPRGVEAFF. In nucleotides, the CDR3 is TGTGCCAGCAGTTTATGGCCCAGGGGGGTTGAAGCTTTCTTT. Variable domain in full (rest from reference TRBV28 and TRBJ1-1): DVKVTQSSRYLVKRTGEKVFLECVQDMDHENMFWYRQDPGLGLRLIYFSYDVKMKEKGDIPEGYSVSREKKERFSLILESASTNQTSMYLCASSLWPRGVEAFFGQGTRLTVV.

The V gene is TRBV24-1, the J gene TRBJ2-1; 9 bases are a match to TRBD2. Per the germline V gene, CDR1 is KGHDR and CDR2 is SFDVKD. The V gene end was trimmed by 10 bases and the J gene end by 8 bases; junction bases not matched to a gene: 17. The CDR3 has 16 amino acids. In DNA, the CDR3 is TGTGCCACAATCGGGTCGGGCACTAGCGGGCAACATGAGCAGTTCTTC. It is translated as CATIGSGTSGQHEQFF.